This TCR beta chain comes out of a study of T cells expressing NK-cell markers. Study-wide background: HCMV seropositivity marked most of the eight sequenced donors; one was seronegative.

Germline CDR1 MGHRA, CDR2 YSYEKL. The CDR3 has 17 amino acids. From its re-call of the 5' RACE reads, TCRdb lists each CDR3 protein once, without DNA. Its table lists some 500,000 distinct CDR3 sequences. Source material: blood T cells: a sorted CD56 or NKG2C T cell subset, CD4+ or CD8+ T cells, or bulk PBMC T cells (not recorded which). V usage is TRBV4-1 and J usage is TRBJ2-7. The clonotype comes from a woman aged 45-59 years in good health. CDR3 sequence reads: CASSQDRGAGGPTGQYF.